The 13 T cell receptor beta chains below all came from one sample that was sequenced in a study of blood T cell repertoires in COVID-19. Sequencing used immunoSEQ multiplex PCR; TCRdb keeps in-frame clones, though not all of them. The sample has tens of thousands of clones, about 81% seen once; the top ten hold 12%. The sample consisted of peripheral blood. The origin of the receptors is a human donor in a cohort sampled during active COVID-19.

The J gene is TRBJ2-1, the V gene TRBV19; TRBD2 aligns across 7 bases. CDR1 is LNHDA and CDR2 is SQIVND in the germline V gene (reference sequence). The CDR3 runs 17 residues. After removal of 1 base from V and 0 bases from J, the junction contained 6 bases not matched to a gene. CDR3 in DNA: TGTGCCAGTAGTATAGCAGCGGGGCTAAGCTCCTACAATGAGCAGTTCTTC. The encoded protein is CASSIAAGLSSYNEQFF.

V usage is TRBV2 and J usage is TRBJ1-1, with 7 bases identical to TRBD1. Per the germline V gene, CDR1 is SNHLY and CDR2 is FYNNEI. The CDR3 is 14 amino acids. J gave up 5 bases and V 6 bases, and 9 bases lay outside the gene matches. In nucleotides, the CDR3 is TGTGCCAGCAGGGGACTGACAGGGCGGACTGAAGCTTTCTTT. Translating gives CASRGLTGRTEAFF.

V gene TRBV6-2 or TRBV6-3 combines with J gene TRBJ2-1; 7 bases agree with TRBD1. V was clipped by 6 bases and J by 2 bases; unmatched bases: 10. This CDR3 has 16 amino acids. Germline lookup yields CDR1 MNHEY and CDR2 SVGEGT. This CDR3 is CASSPLTDRAYNEQFF. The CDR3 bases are TGTGCCAGCAGCCCTCTCACTGACAGGGCCTACAATGAGCAGTTCTTC.

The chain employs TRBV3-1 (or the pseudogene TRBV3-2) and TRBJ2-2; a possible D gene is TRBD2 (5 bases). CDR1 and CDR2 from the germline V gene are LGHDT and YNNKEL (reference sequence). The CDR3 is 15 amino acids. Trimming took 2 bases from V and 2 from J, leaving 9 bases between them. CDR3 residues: CASSQHGGNTGELFF. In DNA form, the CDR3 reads TGTGCCAGCAGCCAACACGGAGGAAACACCGGGGAGCTGTTTTTT.

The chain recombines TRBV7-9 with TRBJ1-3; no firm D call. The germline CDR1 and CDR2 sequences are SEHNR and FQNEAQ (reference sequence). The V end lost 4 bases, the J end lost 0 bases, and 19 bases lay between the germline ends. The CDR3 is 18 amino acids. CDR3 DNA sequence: TGTGCCAGCAGCTCCGCGGGTACGCGGCGGTCCTCTGGAAACACCATATATTTT. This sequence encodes CASSSAGTRRSSGNTIYF. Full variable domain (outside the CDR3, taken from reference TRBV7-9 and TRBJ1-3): DTGVSQNPRHKITKRGQNVTFRCDPISEHNRLYWYRQTLGQGPEFLTYFQNEAQLEKSRLLSDRFSAERPKGSFSTLEIQRTEQGDSAMYLCASSSAGTRRSSGNTIYFGEGSWLTVV.

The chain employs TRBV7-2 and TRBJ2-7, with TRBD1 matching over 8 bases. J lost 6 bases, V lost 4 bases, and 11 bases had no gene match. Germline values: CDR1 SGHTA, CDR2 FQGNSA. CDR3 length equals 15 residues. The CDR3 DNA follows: TGTGCCAGCAGCTCGTCGACAGGGGTCCTCCTCGAGCAGTACTTC. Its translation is CASSSSTGVLLEQYF.

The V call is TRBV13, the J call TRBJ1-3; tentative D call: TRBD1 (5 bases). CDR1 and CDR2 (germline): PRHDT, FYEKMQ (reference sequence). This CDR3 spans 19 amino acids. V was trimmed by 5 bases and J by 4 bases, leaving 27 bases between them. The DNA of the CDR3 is TGTGCCAGCAGCCCACGCCATGGGCAGGGCCTGGTCTCCGGAAACACCATATATTTT. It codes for CASSPRHGQGLVSGNTIYF.

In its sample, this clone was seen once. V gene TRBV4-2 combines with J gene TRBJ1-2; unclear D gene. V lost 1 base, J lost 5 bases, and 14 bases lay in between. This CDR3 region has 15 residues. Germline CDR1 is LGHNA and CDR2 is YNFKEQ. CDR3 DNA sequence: TGTGCCAGCAGCCAAGTGCCGGGAGACATTTATGGCTACACCTTC. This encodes CASSQVPGDIYGYTF.

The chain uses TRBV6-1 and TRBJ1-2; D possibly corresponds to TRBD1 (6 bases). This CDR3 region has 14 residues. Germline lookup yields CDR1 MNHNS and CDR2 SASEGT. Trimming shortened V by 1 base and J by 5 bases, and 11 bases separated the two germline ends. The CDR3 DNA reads TGTGCCAGCAGTGAAGACGGGACAATGTATGGCTACACCTTC. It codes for CASSEDGTMYGYTF.

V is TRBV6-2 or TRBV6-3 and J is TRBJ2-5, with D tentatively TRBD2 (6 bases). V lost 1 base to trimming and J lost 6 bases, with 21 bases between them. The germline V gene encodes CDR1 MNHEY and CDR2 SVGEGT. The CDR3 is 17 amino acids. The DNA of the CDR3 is TGTGCCAGCAGTTACTTAGACCCCCGGGACTCGTGGAAGACCCAGTACTTC. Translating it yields CASSYLDPRDSWKTQYF.

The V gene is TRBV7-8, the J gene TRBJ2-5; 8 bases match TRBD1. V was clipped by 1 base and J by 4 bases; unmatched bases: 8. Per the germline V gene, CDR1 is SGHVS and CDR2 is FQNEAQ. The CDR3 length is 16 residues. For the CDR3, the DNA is TGTGCCAGCAGCTTAGAGAGTTCAGGGACAGGAGAGACCCAGTACTTC. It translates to CASSLESSGTGETQYF.

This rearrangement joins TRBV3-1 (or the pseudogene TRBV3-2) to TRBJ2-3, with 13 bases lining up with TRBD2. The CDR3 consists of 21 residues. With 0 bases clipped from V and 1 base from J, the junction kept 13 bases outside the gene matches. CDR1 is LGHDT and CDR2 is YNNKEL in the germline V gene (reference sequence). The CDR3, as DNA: TGTGCCAGCAGCCAAGAATCAGAGCCCCCCGGACTAGCGGGAGGCACAGATACGCAGTATTTT. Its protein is CASSQESEPPGLAGGTDTQYF.

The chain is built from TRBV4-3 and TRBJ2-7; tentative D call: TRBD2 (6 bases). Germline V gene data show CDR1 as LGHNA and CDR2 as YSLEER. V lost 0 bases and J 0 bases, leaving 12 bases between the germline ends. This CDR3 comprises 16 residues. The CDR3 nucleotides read TGCGCCAGCAGCCAAGAACGGGGGTTTGCCTCCTACGAGCAGTACTTC. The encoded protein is CASSQERGFASYEQYF.